This passage covers 30 T cell receptor beta chains from one sample sequenced in a study of OX40 agonist ivuxolimab in advanced cancers. TCRdb keeps only in-frame clones here, not all; method: immunoSEQ multiplex PCR. Altogether about 61,000 clones are present, 80% to 95% being singletons, with the ten largest covering roughly 25%. The sequenced sample was CD4+ or CD8+ T cells sorted from blood, obtained in a trial of the OX40 agonist ivuxolimab. The origin of the receptors is an adult with an advanced solid tumor such as melanoma, head and neck, liver or kidney cancer.

This rearrangement joins TRBV12-1 to TRBJ1-5. TRBV12-1 is termed a pseudogene. The CDR3 length is 16 residues. Written as DNA, the CDR3 is TGTGCCAGCAGCTTTCGGACTCATTATAGCAATCAGCCCCAGCATTTT. Translated, it gives CASSFRTHYSNQPQHF.

V is TRBV6-5 and J is TRBJ1-6, with D hard to call. The V and J ends lost 5 bases and 0 bases respectively, with 8 bases between them. This CDR3 contains 15 residues. Germline V gene sequence: CDR1 MNHEY, CDR2 SVGAGI. The CDR3 nucleotides read TGTGCCAGCAGTCTCATGGGCTCCTATAATTCACCCCTCCACTTT. Its protein is CASSLMGSYNSPLHF.

V gene TRBV6-6 combines with J gene TRBJ2-7; D ambiguous. The V end was cut by 0 bases, the J end by 2 bases, with 8 bases between. CDR3 length equals 14 residues. Germline CDR1 is MNHNY and CDR2 is SVGAGI (reference sequence). The CDR3 nucleotides read TGTGCCAGCAGTTACTCGTCAGCCACCTACGAGCAGTACTTC. Amino acids: CASSYSSATYEQYF.

The chain couples TRBV6-1 to TRBJ2-2; 7 bases map to TRBD2. CDR1 is MNHNS, CDR2 SASEGT, per germline. This CDR3 has 14 amino acids. Trimming took 7 bases from V and 3 from J; bases not matched to a gene: 5. CDR3 nucleotide sequence: TGTGCCAGCATTAGACGGGGGGACACCGGGGAGCTGTTTTTT. This encodes CASIRRGDTGELFF.

The chain recombines TRBV9 with TRBJ2-1, with a possible D match to TRBD2 (6 bases). CDR1 and CDR2 (germline): SGDLS, YYNGEE. This CDR3 comprises 15 residues. V gave up 0 bases and J gave up 0 bases, with 7 bases separating them. DNA of the CDR3: TGTGCCAGCAGCGTAGACGGGGGCTCCTACAATGAGCAGTTCTTC. It is translated as CASSVDGGSYNEQFF.

This chain links TRBV11-2 with TRBJ2-1; D may be TRBD2 (5 bases). The CDR3 sequence is 16 residues long. V was pared by 1 base and J by 0 bases, with 10 bases between. The germline V gene has CDR1 SGHAT and CDR2 FQNNGV. CDR3 sequence: CASSLVALSSYNEQFF. The CDR3 DNA follows: TGTGCCAGCAGCTTAGTAGCGTTGAGCTCCTACAATGAGCAGTTCTTC. The entire variable domain, with the rest obtained from reference TRBV11-2 and TRBJ2-1, is as follows: EAGVAQSPRYKIIEKRQSVAFWCNPISGHATLYWYQQILGQGPKLLIQFQNNGVVDDSQLPKDRFSAERLKGVDSTLKIQPAKLEDSAVYLCASSLVALSSYNEQFFGPGTRLTVL.

This clone was seen more than once but under ten times. The gene calls are TRBV7-3 and TRBJ1-1; D uncertain. The CDR3 contains 13 residues. Trimming removed 0 bases at V and 1 base at J, with 3 bases between. Germline V lookup: CDR1 SGHTA, CDR2 FQGTGA. CDR3 nucleotide sequence: TGTGCCAGCAGCTTAACCAGGAACACTGAAGCTTTCTTT. It translates to CASSLTRNTEAFF.

V and J are TRBV28 and TRBJ2-1; TRBD2 matches 9 bases. V shed 5 bases and J 6 bases; nucleotides not matched to a gene: 5. The CDR3 is 14 residues long. The germline V gene encodes CDR1 MDHEN and CDR2 SYDVKM. The CDR3 protein is CASSIAGGLNEQFF. The CDR3 DNA follows: TGTGCCAGCAGTATCGCGGGGGGGCTCAATGAGCAGTTCTTC.

The CDR3 spells CASSLFGPQSRQHF. The CDR3, as DNA: TGTGCCAGCAGCTTATTTGGACCGCAGTCAAGACAGCATTTT. The chain recombines TRBV7-9 with TRBJ1-5; D is unresolved. Trimming took off 2 bases at V and 13 bases at J, with 18 bases between the two ends. CDR3 length: 14 amino acids. Per the germline V gene, CDR1 is SEHNR and CDR2 is FQNEAQ (reference sequence). Complete variable domain (other parts from reference TRBV7-9 and TRBJ1-5): DTGVSQNPRHKITKRGQNVTFRCDPISEHNRLYWYRQTLGQGPEFLTYFQNEAQLEKSRLLSDRFSAERPKGSFSTLEIQRTEQGDSAMYLCASSLFGPQSRQHFGDGTRLSIL.

This chain uses TRBV4-3 with TRBJ2-7; a possible D gene is TRBD2 (5 bases). Per germline, CDR1 LGHNA and CDR2 YSLEER. The CDR3 covers 13 residues. Trimming removed 1 base at V and 5 bases at J, with 9 bases between. The CDR3 sequence: CASSQVQEDEQYF. The CDR3 DNA follows: TGCGCCAGCAGCCAAGTGCAGGAGGACGAGCAGTACTTC.

The chain recombines TRBV27 with TRBJ2-2; D remains ambiguous. Trimming pared 3 bases from V and 4 bases from J, leaving 3 bases between. The CDR3 runs to 12 residues. The germline gives CDR1 MNHEY, CDR2 SMNVEV (reference sequence). CDR3 sequence (DNA): TGTGCCAGCAGTTTTCTCACCGGGGAGCTGTTTTTT. This sequence encodes CASSFLTGELFF.

This chain's CDR3 is CASRGGTGDLHEQFF. CDR3 nucleotide sequence: TGTGCCAGCAGGGGGGGGACAGGGGATTTGCATGAGCAGTTCTTC. The chain is built from TRBV6-5 and TRBJ2-1, with 10 bases identical to TRBD1. This CDR3 is 15 amino acids long. Germline CDR1 reads MNHEY; CDR2 reads SVGAGI. With V trimmed by 6 bases and J by 8 bases, 10 bases remained unmatched.

This clone showed up just a few times. V and J are TRBV5-6 and TRBJ1-1; 8 nucleotides match TRBD1. This CDR3 has 13 amino acids. V lost 4 bases and J lost 7; bases outside the gene matches: 6. CDR1 is SGHDT, CDR2 YYEEEE, per germline. CDR3 region: CASSTTGDDEAFF. CDR3 coding DNA: TGTGCCAGCAGCACGACAGGGGATGATGAAGCTTTCTTT.

The table lists this clone with a few counts. The chain carries TRBV15 and TRBJ1-2; 10 bases map to TRBD1. The CDR3 extends over 17 amino acids. Germline CDR1 LNHNV, CDR2 YYDKDF (reference sequence). The junction had 8 bases not matched to a gene; V was cut back by 0 bases and J by 4 bases. Here the CDR3 reads CATSRDRGTGVAYGYTF. CDR3 DNA sequence: TGTGCCACCAGCAGAGATCGGGGGACAGGGGTTGCCTATGGCTACACCTTC.

As DNA, the CDR3 is TGTGCCAGCAGTTCCGGGACAGCCACCGGGGAGCTGTTTTTT. Residues: CASSSGTATGELFF. The V and J genes are TRBV7-9 and TRBJ2-2, with TRBD1 identical over 7 bases. With V trimmed by 6 bases and J by 4 bases, 5 bases remained unmatched. The CDR3 runs to 14 residues. The germline gives CDR1 SEHNR, CDR2 FQNEAQ (reference sequence).

This chain links TRBV4-2 with TRBJ1-3; D unclear. In germline, CDR1 is LGHNA, CDR2 YNFKEQ. The V end was cut by 0 bases, the J end by 2 bases, with 17 bases between. The CDR3 has 18 residues. CDR3 sequence reads: CASSQDRTRLRAGNTIYF. For the CDR3, the DNA is TGTGCCAGCAGCCAAGATCGCACACGGCTAAGGGCTGGAAACACCATATATTTT.

This chain connects TRBV4-2 to TRBJ1-3; D is ambiguous. The germline gives CDR1 LGHNA, CDR2 YNFKEQ. This CDR3 comprises 15 residues. Trimming pared 0 bases from V and 2 bases from J, leaving 8 bases between. As DNA, the CDR3 is TGTGCCAGCAGCCAAGACAGGTGGGCTGGAAACACCATATATTTT. Its protein product is CASSQDRWAGNTIYF.

The chain carries TRBV30 and TRBJ2-7; a possible D gene is TRBD1 (5 bases). The germline CDR1 and CDR2 sequences are GTSNPN and SVGIG (reference sequence). V was trimmed by 4 bases and J by 2 bases, leaving 12 bases between them. The length of the CDR3 is 13 residues. Here the CDR3 reads CAWKEDTTYEQYF. CDR3 in DNA: TGTGCCTGGAAAGAGGACACTACCTACGAGCAGTACTTC. The variable domain in full, completed from reference TRBV30 and TRBJ2-7, reads SQTIHQWPATLVQPVGSPLSLECTVEGTSNPNLYWYRQAAGRGLQLLFYSVGIGQISSEVPQNLSASRPQDRQFILSSKKLLLSDSGFYLCAWKEDTTYEQYFGPGTRLTVT.

This sequence joins TRBV20-1 and TRBJ2-3, with a weak D call TRBD2 (5 bases). Looked up from germline, CDR1 is DFQATT and CDR2 is SNEGSKA (reference sequence). CDR3 length equals 10 residues. V lost 3 bases and J 8 bases, leaving 6 bases between the germline ends. The CDR3, as DNA: TGCAGTGCTAGTGAGGGTACGCAGTATTTT. Encoded protein: CSASEGTQYF.

This chain joins TRBV27 and TRBJ1-2; 9 bases fit TRBD1. The CDR3 is 15 amino acids. V dropped 1 base and J dropped 4; count of bases not matched to a gene: 4. Germline V gene sequence: CDR1 MNHEY, CDR2 SMNVEV (reference sequence). The CDR3 reads CASSLLQGAVYGYTF. CDR3 coding DNA: TGTGCCAGCAGTTTATTACAGGGGGCCGTCTATGGCTACACCTTC.

V is TRBV28 and J is TRBJ1-5; D uncertain. V was clipped by 2 bases and J by 5 bases, with 10 bases between them. The germline gives CDR1 MDHEN, CDR2 SYDVKM. This CDR3 comprises 14 residues. The CDR3 DNA is TGTGCCAGCAGTTTAAGAACGGGTGATCAGCCCCAGCATTTT. Its translation is CASSLRTGDQPQHF.

CDR3 sequence (DNA): TGTGCCAGCAGCTTAGTTTTGTCCAGGGGCCCTGAAGCTTTCTTT. As protein: CASSLVLSRGPEAFF. The chain employs TRBV7-9 and TRBJ1-1; D might be TRBD1 (6 bases). The CDR3 extends over 15 amino acids. The V end was cut by 1 base, the J end by 6 bases, with 15 bases between. Per germline, CDR1 SEHNR and CDR2 FQNEAQ (reference sequence).

The chain recombines TRBV6-5 with TRBJ2-6; D is ambiguous. Trimming pared 3 bases from V and 2 bases from J, leaving 5 bases between. CDR1 and CDR2 from the germline V gene are MNHEY and SVGAGI. The CDR3 extends over 14 amino acids. CDR3 residues: CASSYHPGANVLTF. In DNA form, the CDR3 reads TGTGCCAGCAGTTATCATCCTGGGGCCAACGTCCTGACTTTC.

The V and J genes are TRBV2 and TRBJ1-2; D is undetermined. Germline V gene data show CDR1 as SNHLY and CDR2 as FYNNEI. The CDR3 has 11 residues. V lost 6 bases to trimming and J lost 4 bases, with 6 bases between them. DNA for the CDR3: TGTGCCAGCAGGACATTCTATGGCTACACCTTC. It translates to CASRTFYGYTF.

The chain carries TRBV28 and TRBJ2-7, with a weak D call TRBD2 (6 bases). CDR1 is MDHEN and CDR2 is SYDVKM in the germline V gene. Trimming pared 1 base from V and 2 bases from J, leaving 15 bases between. This CDR3 region has 16 residues. The CDR3 sequence: CASSLSDAGPTYEQYF. The DNA of the CDR3 is TGTGCCAGCAGTTTATCAGATGCGGGGCCTACCTACGAGCAGTACTTC. Full variable domain (rest looked up from reference TRBV28 and TRBJ2-7): DVKVTQSSRYLVKRTGEKVFLECVQDMDHENMFWYRQDPGLGLRLIYFSYDVKMKEKGDIPEGYSVSREKKERFSLILESASTNQTSMYLCASSLSDAGPTYEQYFGPGTRLTVT.

This chain connects TRBV9 to TRBJ2-1; D is unclear. The CDR3 is 12 residues long. V lost 0 bases, J lost 5 bases, and 3 bases lay in between. Germline V CDR1 and CDR2: SGDLS, YYNGEE. The CDR3 loop is CASSVADNEQFF. The CDR3 region has the DNA TGTGCCAGCAGCGTAGCGGACAATGAGCAGTTCTTC.

The chain is built from TRBV29-1 and TRBJ2-5, with 12 bases identical to TRBD2. Trimming cost V 3 bases and J 5 bases; bases outside gene matches: 4. Germline assignment: CDR1 SQVTM and CDR2 ANQGSEA. The CDR3 extends over 14 amino acids. DNA for the CDR3: TGCAGCGTTGACGGACTAGCGGGACGGGAGACCCAGTACTTC. It translates to CSVDGLAGRETQYF.

The CDR3 DNA reads as TGTGCCAGCAGTTTAGTATGGGGTACCTCCGTCGGCTACACCTTC. Protein sequence: CASSLVWGTSVGYTF. V is TRBV27 and J is TRBJ1-2, with D hard to call. The ends were cut back, 2 bases at V and 8 bases at J, with 18 bases in the middle. The CDR3 loop spans 15 amino acids. CDR1 is MNHEY and CDR2 is SMNVEV in the germline V gene (reference sequence).

This rearrangement joins TRBV5-8 to TRBJ2-7; no reliable D call. Germline V gene lookup returns CDR1 SGHTS and CDR2 YDEGEE. This CDR3 spans 11 amino acids. V was clipped by 0 bases and J by 7 bases, with 5 bases between them. This CDR3 reads CASSLGREQYF. CDR3 bases: TGTGCCAGCAGCTTGGGGCGGGAGCAGTACTTC. Variable domain in full (rest from reference TRBV5-8 and TRBJ2-7): EAGVTQSPTHLIKTRGQQATLRCSPISGHTSVYWYQQALGLGLQFLLWYDEGEERNRGNFPPRFSGRQFPNYSSELNVNALELEDSALYLCASSLGREQYFGPGTRLTVT.

The CDR3 region is CASSLVSPNEQFF. In DNA, the CDR3 is TGCGCCAGCAGCTTGGTCTCTCCCAATGAGCAGTTCTTC. The genes are TRBV5-1 and TRBJ2-1; D unclear. This CDR3 has 13 residues. The germline CDR1 and CDR2 sequences are SGHRS and YFSETQ. Deletions cut 0 bases from V and 6 bases from J, with 7 bases between.